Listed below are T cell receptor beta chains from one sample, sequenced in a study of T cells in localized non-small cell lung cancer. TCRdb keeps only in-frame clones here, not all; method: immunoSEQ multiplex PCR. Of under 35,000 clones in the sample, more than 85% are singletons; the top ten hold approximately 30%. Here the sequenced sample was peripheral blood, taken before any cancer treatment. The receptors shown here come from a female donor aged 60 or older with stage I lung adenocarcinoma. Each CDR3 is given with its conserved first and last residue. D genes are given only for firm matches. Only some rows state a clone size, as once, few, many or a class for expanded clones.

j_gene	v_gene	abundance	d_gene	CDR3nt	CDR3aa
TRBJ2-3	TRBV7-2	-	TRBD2	TGTGCCAGCAGAACCGGGACTAGCGGGCTGGCAGATACGCAGTATTTT	CASRTGTSGLADTQYF
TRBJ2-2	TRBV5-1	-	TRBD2	TGCGCCAGCAGCTTGGACGGGGGGACCGGGGAGCTGTTTTTT	CASSLDGGTGELFF
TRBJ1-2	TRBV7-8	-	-	TGTGCCAGCAGCCCGGACAGCTATGGCTACACCTTC	CASSPDSYGYTF
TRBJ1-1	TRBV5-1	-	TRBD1	TGCGCCAGCAGCCGGTTGAGACAGGGTAGAACTGAAGCTTTCTTT	CASSRLRQGRTEAFF
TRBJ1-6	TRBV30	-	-	TGTGCCTGGAAGGACACCAATAATTCACCCCTCCACTTT	CAWKDTNNSPLHF
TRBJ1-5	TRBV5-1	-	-	TGCGCCAGCAGCCCGGAGAATCAGCCCCAGCATTTT	CASSPENQPQHF
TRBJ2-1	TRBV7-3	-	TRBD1	TGTGCCAGCAGCCTGATGGACAGGTACAATGAGCAGTTCTTC	CASSLMDRYNEQFF
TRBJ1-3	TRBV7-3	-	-	TGTGCCAGTGGGGAGGCTGGAAACACCATATATTTT	CASGEAGNTIYF
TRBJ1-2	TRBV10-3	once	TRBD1	TGTGCCATCAGTAGGGACAGGGAAATCTACGGCTACACCTTC	CAISRDREIYGYTF
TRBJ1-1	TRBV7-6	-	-	TGTGCCAGCAGCTCATTGGGAACAGTCGAAGCTTTCTTT	CASSSLGTVEAFF
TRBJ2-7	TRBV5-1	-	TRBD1	TGCGCCAGCAGCATATGGGACAGGGAAAAAGAGCAGTACTTC	CASSIWDREKEQYF
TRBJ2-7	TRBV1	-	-	TGCACCAGCAGGCAGGGGGCCCGCGAGCAGTACTTC	CTSRQGAREQYF